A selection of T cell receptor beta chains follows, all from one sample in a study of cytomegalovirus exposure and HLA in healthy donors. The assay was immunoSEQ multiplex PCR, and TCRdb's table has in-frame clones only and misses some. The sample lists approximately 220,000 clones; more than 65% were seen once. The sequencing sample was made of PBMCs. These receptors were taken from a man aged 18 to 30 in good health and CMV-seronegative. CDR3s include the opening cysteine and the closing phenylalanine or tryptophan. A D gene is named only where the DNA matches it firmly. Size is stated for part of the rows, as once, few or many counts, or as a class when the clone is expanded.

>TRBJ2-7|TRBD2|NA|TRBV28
TGTGCCAGCAGCTCTAGCGGACCAACCTACGAGCAGTACTTC
CASSSSGPTYEQYF
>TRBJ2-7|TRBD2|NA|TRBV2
TGTGCCAGCAGGGCCGGGACTAGCGTCACCTACGAGCAGTACTTC
CASRAGTSVTYEQYF
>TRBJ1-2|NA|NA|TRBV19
TGTGCCAGTAGTATGAAAGGGGCCCCCTATGGCTACACCTTC
CASSMKGAPYGYTF
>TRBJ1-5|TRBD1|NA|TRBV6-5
TGTGCCAGCAGCCAGGGGGCTGGGAGCAATCAGCCCCAGCATTTT
CASSQGAGSNQPQHF
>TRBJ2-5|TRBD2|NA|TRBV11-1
TGTGCCAGCAGTTCCGGGACTAGCGGGGAGACCCAGTACTTC
CASSSGTSGETQYF
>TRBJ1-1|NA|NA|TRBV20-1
TGCAGTGTTGGGCCGGGGACTGAAGCTTTCTTT
CSVGPGTEAFF
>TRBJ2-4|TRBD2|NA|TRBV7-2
TGTGCCAGCAGGCGGGGCTGGTCTAGCGGCGGGGGCAAAAACATTCAGTACTTC
CASRRGWSSGGGKNIQYF
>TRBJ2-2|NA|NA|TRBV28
TGTGCCAGCAGTTTAGATCGTTTGCTAGCCGGGGAGCTGTTTTTT
CASSLDRLLAGELFF
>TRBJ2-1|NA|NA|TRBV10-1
TGCGCCAGCAGTGAAACGACTAGTCGTGAGCAGTTCTTC
CASSETTSREQFF
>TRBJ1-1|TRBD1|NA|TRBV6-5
TGTGCCAGCAGTTACAGGACAGGGGGGGAGAACACTGAAGCTTTCTTT
CASSYRTGGENTEAFF
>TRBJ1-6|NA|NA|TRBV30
TGTGCCTGGAGCCCAGGACAGTCTTCACCCCTCCACTTT
CAWSPGQSSPLHF
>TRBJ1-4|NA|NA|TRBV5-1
TGCGCCAGCAGGACGAGACAGAAGTATAATGAAAAACTGTTTTTT
CASRTRQKYNEKLFF
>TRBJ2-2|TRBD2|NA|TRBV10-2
TGCGCCAGCAGTCTCGCGGGAGGGCTGACCGGGGAGCTGTTTTTT
CASSLAGGLTGELFF
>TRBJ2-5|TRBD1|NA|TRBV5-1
TGCGCCAGCAGCTTCAAGGACAGGGGGGTCGAGACCCAGTACTTC
CASSFKDRGVETQYF
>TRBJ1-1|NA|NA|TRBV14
TGTGCCAGCAGCGGTCAGATGAACACTGAAGCTTTCTTT
CASSGQMNTEAFF
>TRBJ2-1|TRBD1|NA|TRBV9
TGTGCCAGCAGCTCCGGGACAGGATCTTACAATGAGCAGTTCTTC
CASSSGTGSYNEQFF
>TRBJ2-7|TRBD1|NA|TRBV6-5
TGTGCCAGCAGTTACTCGATCGGGACAGGGGCCGAGCAGTACTTC
CASSYSIGTGAEQYF
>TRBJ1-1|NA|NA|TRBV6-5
TGTGCCAGCACCGGGGGGAGGGTAGCTTTCTTT
CASTGGRVAFF
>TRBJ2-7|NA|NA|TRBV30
TGTGCCTGGAGTGTATCGTTCGTGTCCTACGAGCAGTACTTC
CAWSVSFVSYEQYF
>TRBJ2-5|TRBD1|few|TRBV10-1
TGCGCCAGCAGTGCGGACAGGGACAGAGAGACCCAGTACTTC
CASSADRDRETQYF
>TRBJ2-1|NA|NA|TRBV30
TGTGCCTGGGAACTAGGGAGTCGGCAGTTCTTC
CAWELGSRQFF
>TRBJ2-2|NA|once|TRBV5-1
TGCGCCAGCAGGTCGGGGACACCAAACACCGGGGAGCTGTTTTTT
CASRSGTPNTGELFF
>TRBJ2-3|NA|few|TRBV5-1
TGCGCCAGCAGCTTGGGTGTGTTAGCGGGCACAGATACGCAGTATTTT
CASSLGVLAGTDTQYF
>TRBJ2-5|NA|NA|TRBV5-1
TGCGCCAGCAGCTTTGTGCAGGGCAGGGTAGAGACCCAGTACTTC
CASSFVQGRVETQYF
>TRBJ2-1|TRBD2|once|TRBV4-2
TGTGCCACCGATACTAGCGGAGCGCCCCGGGGGAATGAGCAGTTCTTC
CATDTSGAPRGNEQFF
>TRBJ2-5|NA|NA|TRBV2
TGTGCCAGCAGTGCAAGGTCCAGGGGCGAGACCCAGTACTTC
CASSARSRGETQYF
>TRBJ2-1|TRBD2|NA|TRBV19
TGTGCCAGTAGTATATTTGTCCCGGGACTAGCGGACCGGAATGAGCAGTTCTTC
CASSIFVPGLADRNEQFF
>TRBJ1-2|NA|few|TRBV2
TGTGCCAGCAAGGAAAACCGACAGCTTAACTATGGCTACACCTTC
CASKENRQLNYGYTF
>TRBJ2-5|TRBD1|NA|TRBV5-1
TGCGCCAGCAGCCCCGGGACAGGGCGTGGGGAGACCCAGTACTTC
CASSPGTGRGETQYF
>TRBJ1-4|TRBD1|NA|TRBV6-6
TGTGCCAGCAGTCGACAGGGGGGTGAAAAACTGTTTTTT
CASSRQGGEKLFF
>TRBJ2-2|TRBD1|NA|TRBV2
TGTGCCAGTAAGGACAGGGTTTACACCGGGGAGCTGTTTTTT
CASKDRVYTGELFF
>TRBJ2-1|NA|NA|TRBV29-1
TGCAGCGTTGAGTTACTAGTTAATGAGCAGTTCTTC
CSVELLVNEQFF
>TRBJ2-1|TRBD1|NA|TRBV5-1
TGCGCCAGCAGCGCGACAGGGAGCTCCTACAATGAGCAGTTCTTC
CASSATGSSYNEQFF